This entry lists 21 T cell receptor beta chains sequenced from one sample in a study of PD-1 blockade in classical Hodgkin lymphoma. Time point reported: cycle 4 day 1 (C4D1), after five to seven weeks of nivolumab. With no exception, relapse followed autologous stem cell transplantation in all patients, and brentuximab vedotin exposure varied. The repertoire was sequenced with immunoSEQ multiplex PCR; TCRdb's copy has only in-frame clones and lacks some. The sample records roughly 42,000 clones, roughly two thirds being singletons. The specimen comprised peripheral blood mononuclear cells (PBMCs), sampled before the fourth cycle of nivolumab. The receptors here all came from a human donor with classical Hodgkin lymphoma.

This clone was observed a few times. This chain joins TRBV2 and TRBJ1-3; 9 bases match TRBD1. This CDR3 is 14 amino acids long. From germline, CDR1 is SNHLY and CDR2 FYNNEI. After removal of 6 bases from V and 4 bases from J, the junction contained 4 bases not matched to a gene. The CDR3 reads CASRGTGHGNTIYF. As DNA, the CDR3 is TGTGCCAGCAGGGGGACAGGGCACGGAAACACCATATATTTT.

The J gene is TRBJ1-2, the V gene TRBV2; TRBD1 is a possible D gene (5 bases). Trimming pared 0 bases from V and 5 bases from J, leaving 16 bases between. In germline, CDR1 is SNHLY, CDR2 FYNNEI. This CDR3 is built from 16 residues. The CDR3 reads CASSEALSGGRYGYTF. CDR3 in DNA: TGTGCCAGCAGTGAAGCGCTATCCGGGGGAAGGTATGGCTACACCTTC. Supplemented by reference TRBV2 and TRBJ1-2, the full variable domain reads EPEVTQTPSHQVTQMGQEVILRCVPISNHLYFYWYRQILGQKVEFLVSFYNNEISEKSEIFDDQFSVERPDGSNFTLKIRSTKLEDSAMYFCASSEALSGGRYGYTFGSGTRLTVV.

J is TRBJ2-3 and V is TRBV28; TRBD2 matches at 8 bases. Losses at the gene ends were 6 bases for V and 1 base for J; bases not matched to a gene: 9. This CDR3 is 16 amino acids long. Germline assignment: CDR1 MDHEN and CDR2 SYDVKM. CDR3 nucleotides: TGTGCCAGCAGGCTACTAGCGGAGAAAGGCACAGATACGCAGTATTTT. Translation: CASRLLAEKGTDTQYF.

V usage is TRBV19 and J usage is TRBJ2-7; no firm D call. CDR3 length: 16 amino acids. V shed 3 bases and J shed 0 bases, with 15 bases lying between them. Germline V gene sequence: CDR1 LNHDA, CDR2 SQIVND (reference sequence). The CDR3 bases are TGTGCCAGTAGTATGTTTTCGGCGGCAGCCTCCTACGAGCAGTACTTC. Translating gives CASSMFSAAASYEQYF.

This clone was recorded a few times. The chain is built from TRBV11-1 and TRBJ2-1, with 7 bases that match TRBD2. This CDR3 has 14 amino acids. CDR1 and CDR2 from the germline V gene are SGHAT and FQDESV (reference sequence). After removal of 3 bases from V and 6 bases from J, the junction contained 5 bases not matched to a gene. DNA of the CDR3: TGTGCCAGCAGCTTGGGGGACTATCTCAATGAGCAGTTCTTC. Its translation is CASSLGDYLNEQFF. Variable domain in full (rest from reference TRBV11-1 and TRBJ2-1): EAEVAQSPRYKITEKSQAVAFWCDPISGHATLYWYRQILGQGPELLVQFQDESVVDDSQLPKDRFSAERLKGVDSTLKIQPAELGDSAMYLCASSLGDYLNEQFFGPGTRLTVL.

The chain recombines TRBV30 with TRBJ1-1; no clear D. CDR3 length equals 11 residues. Germline CDR1 GTSNPN, CDR2 SVGIG (reference sequence). With 8 bases removed from V and 2 bases from J, the gap between germline ends came to 9 bases. CDR3 residues: CAGCVNTEAFF. For the CDR3, the DNA is TGTGCCGGGTGTGTAAACACTGAAGCTTTCTTT.

This clone was detected only a few times. V and J are TRBV10-2 and TRBJ2-5, with a tentative D call TRBD2 (7 bases). Per the germline V gene, CDR1 is WSHSY and CDR2 is SAAADI. V was pared by 2 bases and J by 4 bases, with 14 bases between. The CDR3 is 15 residues long. The CDR3 is CASSEVGGPSETQYF. The CDR3 DNA reads as TGCGCCAGCAGTGAGGTGGGGGGGCCCTCAGAGACCCAGTACTTC.

In its sample, this clone was seen a few times. The chain employs TRBV21-1 and TRBJ1-3; the table's D gene call, TRBD1, was not cross checked with the DNA. TRBV21-1 is deemed a pseudogene. This CDR3 has 18 amino acids. In DNA, the CDR3 is TGTGCCAGCTCTGGGACAGACGTTTGTGAAGTCTCTGGAAACACCATATATTTT. Amino acid sequence: CASSGTDVCEVSGNTIYF.

V gene TRBV7-9 combines with J gene TRBJ2-3; TRBD1 matches at 11 bases. The ends lost 4 bases at V and 5 bases at J; junction bases unmatched: 8. The CDR3 length is 16 residues. The germline V gene has CDR1 SEHNR and CDR2 FQNEAQ (reference sequence). The CDR3 sequence is CASSWSGQGARDTQYF. The DNA of the CDR3 is TGTGCCAGCAGCTGGTCCGGACAGGGGGCGAGAGATACGCAGTATTTT.

This chain connects TRBV7-3 to TRBJ2-7; 10 bases are a match to TRBD1. Germline loops: CDR1 SGHTA, CDR2 FQGTGA. J gave up 4 bases and V 3 bases, and 3 bases lay outside the gene matches. The CDR3 contains 14 residues. The CDR3: CASSFGQGGYEQYF. The DNA for the CDR3 is TGTGCCAGCAGCTTCGGACAGGGGGGTTACGAGCAGTACTTC.

The gene calls are TRBV18 and TRBJ1-1, with 11 nucleotides matching TRBD1. The CDR3 covers 14 residues. Germline V gene lookup returns CDR1 KGHSH and CDR2 LQKENI. Unmatched junction bases numbered 4, after V lost 6 bases and J lost 4 bases. CDR3 protein: CASSAGTGGTEAFF. DNA for the CDR3: TGTGCCAGCTCGGCCGGGACAGGGGGCACTGAAGCTTTCTTT.

This clone is termed medium-sized. The CDR3 loop is CASSIIAQGPYEQYF. The CDR3 DNA is TGTGCCAGTAGTATAATCGCGCAGGGGCCCTACGAGCAGTACTTC. The chain has TRBV19 and TRBJ2-7, with D possibly matching TRBD1 (6 bases). CDR1 is LNHDA and CDR2 is SQIVND in the germline V gene (reference sequence). The CDR3 is 15 amino acids. V lost 2 bases, J lost 2 bases, and 13 bases lay in between.

The CDR3 region has the DNA TGTGCCAGCAGTGTCCTCGCCTTCGGGGGAACAGATACGCAGTATTTT. This translates into CASSVLAFGGTDTQYF. The chain joins TRBV28 to TRBJ2-3, with D perhaps TRBD2 (6 bases). V dropped 5 bases and J dropped 3 bases, with 18 bases sitting between them. CDR3 length: 16 residues. Looked up from germline, CDR1 is MDHEN and CDR2 is SYDVKM.

This clone was picked up a small number of times. V usage is TRBV19 and J usage is TRBJ2-7; D ambiguous. The CDR3 has 13 residues. Germline CDR1 LNHDA, CDR2 SQIVND (reference sequence). Trimming pared 5 bases from V and 3 bases from J, leaving 11 bases between. Here the CDR3 DNA reads TGTGCCAGTAGTCGAGACGGCAGCTACGAGCAGTACTTC. It translates to CASSRDGSYEQYF. The full variable domain, its missing parts supplied by reference TRBV19 and TRBJ2-7, is DGGITQSPKYLFRKEGQNVTLSCEQNLNHDAMYWYRQDPGQGLRLIYYSQIVNDFQKGDIAEGYSVSREKKESFPLTVTSAQKNPTAFYLCASSRDGSYEQYFGPGTRLTVT.

This chain uses TRBV19 with TRBJ1-4; D remains ambiguous. The germline gives CDR1 LNHDA, CDR2 SQIVND (reference sequence). V lost 0 bases, J lost 8 bases, and 13 bases lay in between. The CDR3 contains 15 residues. The DNA for the CDR3 is TGTGCCAGTAGTATAGATGCCGGGGTCACAGAAAAACTGTTTTTT. Translated: CASSIDAGVTEKLFF.

The chain has TRBV5-6 and TRBJ2-1; possibly TRBD1 for D (5 bases). V was pared by 4 bases and J by 5 bases, with 19 bases between. Germline V gene data show CDR1 as SGHDT and CDR2 as YYEEEE. This CDR3 region has 16 residues. This CDR3 reads CASSRFYLDSDNEQFF. As DNA, the CDR3 is TGTGCCAGCAGCCGATTTTATCTAGACAGCGACAATGAGCAGTTCTTC.

Ten or more counts support this clone. This chain links TRBV10-3 with TRBJ2-7; 8 nucleotides align to TRBD1. The V gene's germline CDR1 is ENHRY and CDR2 SYGVKD. The V segment lost 7 bases and the J segment 3 bases; nucleotides outside the gene matches: 8. The CDR3 extends over 14 amino acids. CDR3 bases: TGTGCCATCAACCCGACAGGGGTAGACTACGAGCAGTACTTC. Translating gives CAINPTGVDYEQYF.

The CDR3 loop reads CASSLYRLAGGAYEQFF. The CDR3 bases are TGTGCCAGCAGCTTGTATAGGTTGGCGGGGGGCGCGTATGAGCAGTTCTTC. The chain recombines TRBV11-2 with TRBJ2-1; 8 bases fit TRBD2. The CDR3 sequence is 17 residues long. J lost 8 bases, V lost 3 bases, and 15 bases had no gene match. In germline, CDR1 is SGHAT, CDR2 FQNNGV.

The chain joins TRBV27 to TRBJ1-1; D unclear. The length of the CDR3 is 12 residues. The V end lost 6 bases, the J end lost 8 bases, and 13 bases lay between the germline ends. In germline, CDR1 is MNHEY, CDR2 SMNVEV (reference sequence). The CDR3 sequence: CASSLFGKEAFF. The CDR3 nucleotides are TGTGCCAGCAGCCTATTCGGGAAGGAAGCTTTCTTT.

This clone showed up just a few times. The rearrangement uses TRBV7-9 and TRBJ2-1; 7 bases fit TRBD1. This CDR3 is 13 amino acids long. Germline-derived CDR1 and CDR2 are SEHNR and FQNEAQ (reference sequence). After removal of 4 bases from V and 4 bases from J, the junction contained 1 base not matched to a gene. The CDR3 loop is CASSSQGYNEQFF. The DNA for the CDR3 is TGTGCCAGCAGCTCACAGGGGTACAATGAGCAGTTCTTC.

The gene calls are TRBV7-8 and TRBJ2-1; 8 bases agree with TRBD1. Germline values: CDR1 SGHVS, CDR2 FQNEAQ. This CDR3 has 18 amino acids. V lost 5 bases, J lost 0 bases, and 12 bases stayed unmatched. Here the CDR3 DNA reads TGTGCCAGCAGCCGACCGGACAGGGAAACCAGCTCCTACAATGAGCAGTTCTTC. It translates to CASSRPDRETSSYNEQFF.